The sequence of this TCR beta chain was determined in a study of blood T cell repertoires in COVID-19 (dated by TCRdb to the early 2020s). In terms of the full investigation: Samples covering the acute and convalescent phases of COVID-19 were provided by collaborators in the United States, Italy and Spain. Where available, HLA class I and class II types were obtained from metadata supplied by the sample provider rather than from assay-based typing. The repertoires were released in a freely available public database meant as a resource for research on the immune response to SARS-CoV-2. The samples were drawn from the first 160 participants of the ongoing ImmuneRACE study and from under 1,500 subjects provided by 6 global collaborators. The prospective study material was composed of cDNA or gDNA derived from T cells, B-cell-depleted T cells, or PBMCs. Deeply sampled blood TCRbeta repertoires from subjects exposed to, actively infected with, or recovered from COVID-19 were included in the dataset. Nearly every sample came with metadata listing a de-identified subject ID, COVID-19 status, age in years and sex. Overall study results and their limits: How much clinical and demographic metadata was included differed by source and by participant, and the metadata was provided uncurated.

As to this clone: No antigen is known for it. No clone much larger than this one lies a single base away; base qualities are absent.

TCRbeta CDR3 regions were amplified from genomic DNA using the immunoSEQ Assay, a bias-controlled multiplex PCR. The source study handled its data this way. The number of nucleated cells in each sample was estimated from the amplification of reference gene primers within the assay. To quantify the absolute abundance of each unique TCRbeta CDR3 rearrangement, sequence reads were collapsed and filtered. For each sample, productive Simpson clonality was calculated as the square root of Simpson's diversity index over productive rearrangements. The table was pulled from immuneACCESS by TCRdb, which kept in-frame rearrangements only. Such tables lose some clones; where checked, under half of the loss comes from unresolved V genes, and the rest has no known cause. The V and J calls and clone size were taken over from that table, and D and trimming were inferred from the DNA. Present in this sample are approximately 170,000 clones, roughly nine tenths of which were seen just once. The ten largest clones represent 9.5% to 13% of the sample.

The CDR3 starts with the cysteine, ends with the phenylalanine, and has 14 residues. The retained sequence is limited to the CDR3, 42 bases, with the frame set at the first base. CDR1 and CDR2 are read off the germline V gene as MDHEN and SYDVKM. A distance of 20 bases separates the germline ends of V and J, which lose 8 bases and 6 bases respectively. In Seattle, one collaborating source enrolled patients while the infection was active and tracked those patients longitudinally over the course of disease. The collaborating institutions used their own protocols to collect whole blood in K2EDTA tubes. Collaborator samples were shipped for TCRbeta analysis as frozen whole blood, isolated PBMCs, or DNA extracted from either sample type.

Recombination joined TRBV28 with TRBJ2-7; possibly the D gene is TRBD2, per 7 matching bases. Sequencing was done on a sample of peripheral blood. The origin of this receptor is a woman aged 60-75 years with COVID-19, enrolled during active disease. The CDR3 in this case is CASHNWGGLSEQYF. The DNA is as follows: TGTGCCAGCCACAATTGGGGGGGGCTTAGCGAGCAGTACTTC.